This T cell receptor beta chain was recorded in a study of naive and memory T cell subsets. The CDR3 has 17 amino acids. From germline, CDR1 is MNHNY and CDR2 SVGAGI (reference sequence). The germline V and J ends were trimmed by 6 bases and 0 bases, with 18 bases remaining between them. This clonotype was counted at least ten times. Ligated cDNA underwent four rounds of PCR with nested alpha and beta constant region primers and SP2. TCRdb called the 5' RACE reads again in MiXCR, with one record for every CDR3 protein. Of 56,000 or so distinct CDR3 sequences listed, about 7.1% are singletons. An oligonucleotide containing a UMI was ligated to the 3' end of TCR cDNA.

This clonotype was sampled from a female donor in good health. V is TRBV6-6 and J is TRBJ1-3; D might be TRBD1 (6 bases). DNA of the CDR3: TGTGCCAGCAGGATTTCCCAGGGGATGGGCTCTGGAAACACCATATATTTT. This gives the protein CASRISQGMGSGNTIYF.